One and the same sample provided the 15 T cell receptor beta chains below, sequenced in a study of cytomegalovirus exposure and HLA in healthy donors. PCR was performed using 60 Vbeta and 13 Jbeta primers. Sequencing used immunoSEQ multiplex PCR; TCRdb keeps in-frame clones, though not all of them. The sample yields about 120,000 clones, roughly 68% seen once. Sequencing was done on a sample of PBMCs. The origin of the receptors is a woman aged 30 to 39 in good health and CMV-seronegative.

This clone was seen a few times. The rearrangement links TRBV6-1 to TRBJ1-1; D is perhaps TRBD1 (5 bases). Germline CDR1 is MNHNS and CDR2 is SASEGT. CDR3 length equals 16 residues. Deletions cut 7 bases from V and 1 base from J, with 19 bases between. CDR3 region: CASTEGLGSWNTEAFF. CDR3 nucleotides: TGTGCCAGCACTGAGGGGCTTGGTTCGTGGAACACTGAAGCTTTCTTT.

The chain uses TRBV13 and TRBJ1-1, with D unclear. Looked up from germline, CDR1 is PRHDT and CDR2 is FYEKMQ (reference sequence). The CDR3 runs to 11 residues. Deletions cut 3 bases from V and 10 bases from J, with 9 bases between. CDR3 sequence reads: CASSFRGSAFF. The CDR3 nucleotides read TGTGCCAGCAGCTTCCGCGGTTCAGCTTTCTTT.

V gene TRBV7-2 combines with J gene TRBJ2-3; tentative D call: TRBD2 (6 bases). V was clipped by 7 bases and J by 2 bases, with 16 bases between them. CDR1 is SGHTA, CDR2 FQGNSA, per germline. The CDR3 contains 15 residues. The chain's CDR3 is CASTLGGTDTDTQYF. In DNA form, the CDR3 reads TGTGCCAGCACCTTGGGGGGAACAGACACAGATACGCAGTATTTT.

This clone was seen more than once but under ten times. The genes are TRBV18 and TRBJ1-4; 9 bases line up with TRBD1. The J segment lost 6 bases and the V segment lost 3 bases, leaving 5 bases of the junction unmatched. The germline gives CDR1 KGHSH, CDR2 LQKENI. This CDR3 comprises 15 residues. CDR3 bases: TGTGCCAGCTCACCCCGAGGGACAGGGCATGAAAAACTGTTTTTT. It yields the protein CASSPRGTGHEKLFF. The full variable domain, with the rest looked up from reference TRBV18 and TRBJ1-4, is NAGVMQNPRHLVRRRGQEARLRCSPMKGHSHVYWYRQLPEEGLKFMVYLQKENIIDESGMPKERFSAEFPKEGPSILRIQQVVRGDSAAYFCASSPRGTGHEKLFFGSGTQLSVL.

The rearrangement links TRBV11-2 to TRBJ2-3; 14 nucleotides line up with TRBD2. The junction had 8 bases not matched to a gene; V was cut back by 6 bases and J by 0 bases. Germline CDR1 and CDR2: SGHAT and FQNNGV. There are 18 residues in the CDR3. Here the CDR3 DNA reads TGTGCCAGCAGGACTAGCGGGAGGGAGGTGGGGAGCACAGATACGCAGTATTTT. Encoded protein: CASRTSGREVGSTDTQYF. The full variable domain, in which reference TRBV11-2 and TRBJ2-3 provide the parts outside the CDR3, is EAGVAQSPRYKIIEKRQSVAFWCNPISGHATLYWYQQILGQGPKLLIQFQNNGVVDDSQLPKDRFSAERLKGVDSTLKIQPAKLEDSAVYLCASRTSGREVGSTDTQYFGPGTRLTVL.

This clone has a handful of counts. The V and J genes are TRBV2 and TRBJ2-1; D remains unclear. Trimming stripped 5 bases from V and 5 bases from J, with 4 bases between. This CDR3 comprises 11 residues. Germline-derived CDR1 and CDR2 are SNHLY and FYNNEI. In DNA, the CDR3 is TGTGCCAGCAGTCCTCACAATGAGCAGTTCTTC. This gives the protein CASSPHNEQFF.

J is TRBJ2-1 and V is TRBV27; no clear D. This CDR3 region has 15 residues. The V end lost 5 bases, the J end lost 0 bases, and 11 bases lay between the germline ends. CDR1 and CDR2 from the germline V gene are MNHEY and SMNVEV (reference sequence). The CDR3 loop reads CASSLPGLSYNEQFF. In DNA form, the CDR3 reads TGTGCCAGCAGTCTCCCAGGCCTCTCCTACAATGAGCAGTTCTTC.

This clone was counted only a few times. This chain connects TRBV13 to TRBJ2-4; 9 bases match TRBD1. CDR3 length equals 15 residues. The germline CDR1 and CDR2 sequences are PRHDT and FYEKMQ (reference sequence). The ends lost 5 bases at V and 5 bases at J; junction bases unmatched: 7. The CDR3, as DNA: TGTGCCAGCAGCGAGCGGGGACAGGGAGAAAACATTCAGTACTTC. Protein sequence: CASSERGQGENIQYF.

This chain uses TRBV15 with TRBJ1-6; D gene unclear. The germline V gene has CDR1 LNHNV and CDR2 YYDKDF (reference sequence). The length of the CDR3 is 17 residues. Trimming left V 1 base short and J 0 bases short, with 10 bases between. The CDR3: CATSRVRVSSYNSPLHF. DNA for the CDR3: TGTGCCACCAGCAGAGTGAGAGTGAGCTCCTATAATTCACCCCTCCACTTT.

The rearrangement joins TRBV15 to TRBJ2-7; 10 bases are a match to TRBD1. The CDR3 totals 16 residues. V lost 5 bases, J lost 2 bases, and 9 bases stayed unmatched. Germline CDR1 reads LNHNV; CDR2 reads YYDKDF (reference sequence). The CDR3 spells CATSGPGQGETYEQYF. The CDR3 nucleotides read TGTGCCACCAGCGGACCAGGACAGGGGGAGACCTACGAGCAGTACTTC.

As regards this clone: One end of the junction varies from germline; a read error may be responsible. CDR3 in amino acids: CASGDGLAGSDTQYF. CDR3 bases: TGTGCCAGCGGTGACGGACTAGCGGGATCAGATACGCAGTATTTT. The chain couples TRBV6-1 to TRBJ2-3; 12 nucleotides align to TRBD2. The CDR3 loop spans 15 amino acids. Looked up from germline, CDR1 is MNHNS and CDR2 is SASEGT.

This clone was observed a handful of times. The chain uses TRBV6-5 and TRBJ2-7, with a possible D match to TRBD2 (6 bases). CDR1 is MNHEY and CDR2 is SVGAGI in the germline V gene. This CDR3 region has 13 residues. V lost 5 bases and J lost 7, with 15 bases in between. The CDR3 DNA reads as TGTGCCAGCAGTACTGGGACTTCGATTGAGCAGTACTTC. This gives the protein CASSTGTSIEQYF.

V gene TRBV25-1 combines with J gene TRBJ2-5; D not certain. Trimming shortened V by 5 bases and J by 1 base, and 14 bases separated the two germline ends. Germline assignment: CDR1 MGHDK and CDR2 SYGVNS. The CDR3 totals 15 residues. CDR3 bases: TGTGCCAGCAGTCAACTGCAAATTTCCCAAGAGACCCAGTACTTC. This gives the protein CASSQLQISQETQYF.

This chain links TRBV5-1 with TRBJ2-1; 8 positions agree with TRBD2. Germline-derived CDR1 and CDR2 are SGHRS and YFSETQ. The CDR3 contains 15 residues. V lost 4 bases to trimming and J lost 8 bases; unmatched junction nucleotides: 11. The CDR3 DNA is TGCGCCAGCAGCCCCGCGGGGGGCCTGTGGGATGAGCAGTTCTTC. Residues: CASSPAGGLWDEQFF.

The V call is TRBV4-2, the J call TRBJ1-1; D is possibly TRBD1 (5 bases). This CDR3 region has 17 residues. V gave up 1 base and J gave up 4 bases, with 19 bases separating them. Germline CDR1 LGHNA, CDR2 YNFKEQ. CDR3 sequence (DNA): TGTGCCAGCAGCCAAGGGGGGGGTTTACAGTCCGGCACTGAAGCTTTCTTT. This sequence encodes CASSQGGGLQSGTEAFF.